This passage covers 26 T cell receptor beta chains from one sample sequenced in a study of T cell repertoires in cytomegalovirus infection. TCRdb passed the reads through MiXCR, listing each CDR3 protein once. The table records 250,000 or so distinct CDR3 sequences, approximately 9.2% of them present only once. Sequenced sample: PBMCs. Receptors originate from a human donor in good health (CMV status not recorded). Some clones in this sample may be carry-over from other donors' samples.

This clonotype has a count of ten or more. The J gene is TRBJ1-5, the V gene TRBV5-5, with D possibly being TRBD1 (5 bases). Germline CDR1 SGHKS, CDR2 YYEKEE (reference sequence). Trimming left V 0 bases short and J 4 bases short, with 11 bases between. The CDR3 has 15 amino acids. The CDR3 DNA sequence: TGTGCCAGCAGCTTGGGGACATCAAAAAATCAGCCCCAGCATTTT. Encoded protein: CASSLGTSKNQPQHF. The variable domain in full, with the rest retrieved from reference TRBV5-5 and TRBJ1-5, is DAGVTQSPTHLIKTRGQQVTLRCSPISGHKSVSWYQQVLGQGPQFIFQYYEKEERGRGNFPDRFSARQFPNYSSELNVNALLLGDSALYLCASSLGTSKNQPQHFGDGTRLSIL.

The table lists this clonotype with many counts. This rearrangement joins TRBV28 to TRBJ2-7, with D possibly matching TRBD2 (5 bases). Trimming shortened V by 3 bases and J by 0 bases, and 15 bases separated the two germline ends. In germline, CDR1 is MDHEN, CDR2 SYDVKM. This CDR3 is built from 16 residues. The CDR3 region is CASSFGPGTSSYEQYF. The CDR3 DNA reads TGTGCCAGCAGTTTCGGACCGGGAACAAGCTCCTACGAGCAGTACTTC.

At least ten counts were recorded for this clonotype. The chain recombines TRBV7-8 with TRBJ2-1; D call uncertain. CDR1 and CDR2 (germline): SGHVS, FQNEAQ. The CDR3 contains 15 residues. V gave up 3 bases and J gave up 8 bases, with 17 bases separating them. This chain's CDR3 is CASSLLSLPIDEQFF. CDR3 bases: TGTGCCAGCAGCTTGTTAAGCCTCCCAATCGATGAGCAGTTCTTC.

This clonotype was picked up many times. The rearrangement links TRBV7-2 to TRBJ2-4; TRBD2 is a possible D gene (6 bases). CDR3 size: 13 residues. CDR1 SGHTA and CDR2 FQGNSA come from the germline V gene. V shed 5 bases and J shed 11 bases, with 16 bases lying between them. The DNA of the CDR3 is TGTGCCAGCAGCCCACGACTAGAAAAGGTTCAGTACTTC. Its translation: CASSPRLEKVQYF.

The chain couples TRBV29-1 to TRBJ1-1; the match to TRBD1 covers 7 bases. The CDR3 loop spans 13 amino acids. CDR1 is SQVTM and CDR2 is ANQGSEA in the germline V gene. J lost 5 bases, V lost 7 bases, and 10 bases had no gene match. Here the CDR3 DNA reads TGCAGCGCCCGGCGGCCAGGGGGAACTGAAGCTTTCTTT. This translates into CSARRPGGTEAFF. Drawing the rest from reference TRBV29-1 and TRBJ1-1, the complete variable domain is SAVISQKPSRDICQRGTSLTIQCQVDSQVTMMFWYRQQPGQSLTLIATANQGSEATYESGFVIDKFPISRPNLTFSTLTVSNMSPEDSSIYLCSARRPGGTEAFFGQGTRLTVV.

J is TRBJ2-3 and V is TRBV20-1; D is undetermined. Trimming shortened V by 4 bases and J by 1 base, and 12 bases separated the two germline ends. This CDR3 spans 14 amino acids. In germline, CDR1 is DFQATT, CDR2 SNEGSKA (reference sequence). The CDR3 DNA reads as TGCAGTGCTACCAAGCGATCGGGCACAGATACGCAGTATTTT. Translated, it gives CSATKRSGTDTQYF.

The rearrangement uses TRBV6-8 and TRBJ1-1; D is unclear. Trimming took 8 bases from V and 5 from J, leaving 15 bases between them. Germline CDR1 and CDR2: MNHGY and SAAAGT. This CDR3 contains 13 residues. In DNA form, the CDR3 reads TGTGCCAGCTCAGACCCGGCGGGGACTGAAGCTTTCTTT. Translating it yields CASSDPAGTEAFF.

This chain links TRBV4-2 with TRBJ2-1; TRBD2 matches at 12 bases. V lost 1 base and J lost 6; bases outside the gene matches: 7. This CDR3 has 17 amino acids. The germline V gene has CDR1 LGHNA and CDR2 YNFKEQ. CDR3 loop: CASSQAQLAGGPNEQFF. The DNA for the CDR3 is TGTGCCAGCAGCCAAGCCCAACTAGCGGGGGGACCCAATGAGCAGTTCTTC.

This clonotype was observed many times. The V gene is TRBV7-6, the J gene TRBJ1-4; possible D gene TRBD1, 5 bases. This CDR3 region has 14 residues. Deletions cut 5 bases from V and 5 bases from J, with 12 bases between. CDR1 SGHVS and CDR2 FNYEAQ come from the germline V gene. The CDR3 protein is CASSDGTANEKLFF. CDR3 DNA sequence: TGTGCCAGCAGCGACGGGACGGCGAATGAAAAACTGTTTTTT.

This clonotype was picked up a small number of times. The V call is TRBV7-8, the J call TRBJ2-3; D is uncertain. In germline, CDR1 is SGHVS, CDR2 FQNEAQ. Trimming removed 3 bases from V and 4 bases from J, with 5 bases in between. The CDR3 runs to 12 residues. CDR3 bases: TGTGCCAGCAGCTTCGGATCAGATACGCAGTATTTT. It translates to CASSFGSDTQYF.

This clonotype was seen repeatedly, ten times or more. The chain employs TRBV28 and TRBJ1-1; possible D gene TRBD1, 5 bases. This CDR3 has 17 residues. Germline V CDR1 and CDR2: MDHEN, SYDVKM. V lost 6 bases and J 4 bases, leaving 24 bases between the germline ends. The CDR3 here is CASSRALSWGGGTEAFF. CDR3 bases: TGTGCCAGCAGCCGGGCCTTGAGTTGGGGCGGTGGCACTGAAGCTTTCTTT.

This chain links TRBV6-1 with TRBJ1-4, with D uncertain. The CDR3 contains 12 residues. Germline CDR1 reads MNHNS; CDR2 reads SASEGT. Trimming pared 5 bases from V and 7 bases from J, leaving 8 bases between. The DNA of the CDR3 is TGTGCCAGCAGTTACCTGGGTGAAAAACTGTTTTTT. Translation: CASSYLGEKLFF.

The table lists this clonotype with a few counts. This sequence joins TRBV3-1 and TRBJ2-6; 9 nucleotides agree with TRBD1. The CDR3 length is 17 residues. Germline loops: CDR1 LGHDT, CDR2 YNNKEL (reference sequence). The ends lost 5 bases at V and 4 bases at J; junction bases unmatched: 9. The CDR3 here is CASSAAGTGYGANVLTF. CDR3 in DNA: TGTGCCAGCAGCGCAGCCGGGACAGGGTACGGGGCCAACGTCCTGACTTTC.

In its sample, this clonotype was seen many times. V usage is TRBV7-8 and J usage is TRBJ1-5; D is uncertain. The germline V gene encodes CDR1 SGHVS and CDR2 FQNEAQ. Deletions cut 5 bases from V and 2 bases from J, with 19 bases between. The CDR3 is made up of 17 amino acids. CDR3 protein: CASSPGEASVGNQPQHF. The DNA for the CDR3 is TGTGCCAGCAGCCCGGGAGAGGCCTCCGTCGGCAATCAGCCCCAGCATTTT.

J is TRBJ1-2 and V is TRBV11-2; 7 bases match TRBD1. The trim removed 5 bases at V and 5 bases at J, leaving 11 bases unmatched. Germline loops: CDR1 SGHAT, CDR2 FQNNGV. The CDR3 is made up of 15 amino acids. The CDR3 region is CASSPGQFLQYGYTF. The CDR3 DNA sequence: TGTGCCAGCAGCCCGGGACAGTTCCTTCAATATGGCTACACCTTC. Based on the CDR3 plus reference TRBV11-2 and TRBJ1-2, the full variable domain is EAGVAQSPRYKIIEKRQSVAFWCNPISGHATLYWYQQILGQGPKLLIQFQNNGVVDDSQLPKDRFSAERLKGVDSTLKIQPAKLEDSAVYLCASSPGQFLQYGYTFGSGTRLTVV.

The genes are TRBV7-2 and TRBJ2-3; unclear D gene. The CDR3 runs 15 residues. Trimming stripped 4 bases from V and 1 base from J, with 12 bases between. CDR1 is SGHTA and CDR2 is FQGNSA in the germline V gene. The chain's CDR3 is CASSSEPIRTDTQYF. CDR3 DNA sequence: TGTGCCAGCAGCTCTGAGCCAATTCGCACAGATACGCAGTATTTT.

At least ten counts were recorded for this clonotype. The chain is built from TRBV28 and TRBJ2-7; TRBD2 might be the D (5 bases). CDR1 and CDR2 from the germline V gene are MDHEN and SYDVKM. This CDR3 contains 13 residues. The V gene lost 7 bases and the J gene lost 3 bases, with 13 bases spanning the gap. CDR3 region: CASTLPGYYEQYF. The CDR3, as DNA: TGTGCCAGCACTCTACCGGGGTACTACGAGCAGTACTTC.

V is TRBV20-1 and J is TRBJ2-1, with 10 bases identical to TRBD2. Per germline, CDR1 DFQATT and CDR2 SNEGSKA (reference sequence). The CDR3 covers 14 residues. The V and J ends lost 0 bases and 11 bases, in that order; junction bases with no gene match: 7. This chain's CDR3 is CSARDASGSGKQFF. The CDR3 nucleotides are TGCAGTGCTAGAGATGCTAGCGGGAGTGGAAAGCAGTTCTTC.

The sample holds a few counts of this clonotype. The V gene is TRBV14, the J gene TRBJ2-7; a weak D match, TRBD1 (6 bases). Germline V CDR1 and CDR2: SGHDN, FVKESK. CDR3 length: 14 residues. The germline V and J ends were trimmed by 3 bases and 0 bases, with 9 bases remaining between them. The CDR3 coding sequence is TGTGCCAGCAGCCATACAGGGATCTCCTACGAGCAGTACTTC. Encoded protein: CASSHTGISYEQYF.

This clonotype was counted a few times. V gene TRBV4-3 combines with J gene TRBJ2-2, with 9 bases aligning to TRBD2. This CDR3 region has 15 residues. V lost 0 bases, J lost 5 bases, and 1 base stayed unmatched. The germline gives CDR1 LGHNA, CDR2 YSLEER. CDR3 coding DNA: TGCGCCAGCAGCCAAGATCTAGCGGGAACCGGGGAGCTGTTTTTT. It specifies CASSQDLAGTGELFF.

The CDR3 loop reads CASSQAAGWTLNTEAFF. The CDR3, as DNA: TGTGCCAGCAGCCAAGCCGCGGGGTGGACCTTGAACACTGAAGCTTTCTTT. The rearrangement uses TRBV14 and TRBJ1-1; D is unresolved. V lost 1 base to trimming and J lost 0 bases, with 15 bases between them. The V gene's germline CDR1 is SGHDN and CDR2 FVKESK. This CDR3 contains 17 residues. The variable domain in full, with the rest retrieved from reference TRBV14 and TRBJ1-1, is EAGVTQFPSHSVIEKGQTVTLRCDPISGHDNLYWYRRVMGKEIKFLLHFVKESKQDESGMPNNRFLAERTGGTYSTLKVQPAELEDSGVYFCASSQAAGWTLNTEAFFGQGTRLTVV.

The rearrangement joins TRBV6-2 or TRBV6-3 to TRBJ2-2, with a possible D match to TRBD1 (6 bases). The CDR3 is made up of 15 amino acids. With 6 bases removed from V and 11 bases from J, the gap between germline ends came to 22 bases. Germline CDR1 is MNHEY and CDR2 is SVGEGT. The CDR3 coding sequence is TGTGCCAGCAGAACTGGGGCAGGGGATACGAGCGAGCTGTTTTTT. Its translation: CASRTGAGDTSELFF.

This clonotype was observed at least ten times. The chain links TRBV7-2 to TRBJ1-2, with 8 bases matching TRBD1. J gave up 8 bases and V 5 bases, and 7 bases lay outside the gene matches. CDR1 is SGHTA and CDR2 is FQGNSA in the germline V gene. The CDR3 has 13 residues. The CDR3 region has the DNA TGTGCCAGCAGCCTCTCCGGGACAGGCGGCTACACCTTC. Encoded protein: CASSLSGTGGYTF.

The chain links TRBV29-1 to TRBJ1-2; TRBD1 aligns across 7 bases. The germline CDR1 and CDR2 sequences are SQVTM and ANQGSEA. Trimming took 6 bases from V and 3 from J; bases not matched to a gene: 1. This CDR3 is 11 amino acids long. CDR3 coding DNA: TGCAGCGTCACAGGGGACTATGGCTACACCTTC. Its translation is CSVTGDYGYTF.

This clonotype was detected many times. The V call is TRBV7-2, the J call TRBJ2-5; 13 positions match TRBD2. CDR1 is SGHTA, CDR2 FQGNSA, per germline. CDR3 length: 18 amino acids. The V gene end was trimmed by 4 bases and the J gene end by 2 bases; junction bases not matched to a gene: 10. The chain's CDR3 is CASSSVGTGLAGQETQYF. Written as DNA, the CDR3 is TGTGCCAGCAGCTCAGTTGGGACGGGACTAGCGGGACAAGAGACCCAGTACTTC.

The table lists this clonotype with many counts. The V and J genes are TRBV7-2 and TRBJ2-4; 8 positions match TRBD2. The CDR3 sequence is 16 residues long. J was trimmed by 3 bases and V by 5 bases; bases with no gene match: 9. Germline V gene sequence: CDR1 SGHTA, CDR2 FQGNSA. DNA for the CDR3: TGTGCCAGCAGCGCTCCGGGAGGGCGCTTCAAAAACATTCAGTACTTC. As protein: CASSAPGGRFKNIQYF.